Following are 17 T cell receptor beta chains from one sample sequenced in a study of human thymus T cells. The thymus was resected at corrective cardiac surgery. The data were produced by immunoSEQ multiplex PCR, yet TCRdb's version contains in-frame clones alone and is incomplete. This table holds under 95,000 clones, roughly 96% found once. The sequencing input was thymus tissue. Receptors were obtained from a girl less than two years old with a congenital heart defect but otherwise immunologically healthy.

The CDR3 region is CASSFNTGQGWYEQYF. In nucleotides, the CDR3 is TGTGCCAGCAGCTTTAACACGGGACAGGGGTGGTACGAGCAGTACTTC. The rearrangement uses TRBV5-6 and TRBJ2-7; 10 bases align to TRBD1. CDR3 length: 16 amino acids. Germline V gene data show CDR1 as SGHDT and CDR2 as YYEEEE. Trimming cost V 2 bases and J 4 bases; bases outside gene matches: 9.

V and J are TRBV7-8 and TRBJ2-3, with D perhaps assigned TRBD1 or TRBD2 (5 bases each). Per the germline V gene, CDR1 is SGHVS and CDR2 is FQNEAQ. The CDR3 is made up of 17 amino acids. The V and J ends lost 1 base and 0 bases respectively, with 14 bases between them. CDR3 amino acids: CASSLVMMGPSTDTQYF. The CDR3 nucleotides are TGTGCCAGCAGCTTAGTTATGATGGGACCCAGCACAGATACGCAGTATTTT.

The chain is built from TRBV5-6 and TRBJ1-1; the match to TRBD1 covers 7 bases. The CDR3 sequence is 15 residues long. After removal of 5 bases from V and 0 bases from J, the junction contained 7 bases not matched to a gene. Germline assignment: CDR1 SGHDT and CDR2 YYEEEE. The CDR3, as DNA: TGTGCCAGCAGGACAGGGACCTTAATGAACACTGAAGCTTTCTTT. Encoded protein: CASRTGTLMNTEAFF.

The chain uses TRBV4-3 and TRBJ2-7, with TRBD1 as a possible D gene (5 bases). V was cut by 0 bases and J by 3 bases, with 9 bases left in between. There are 14 residues in the CDR3. CDR1 is LGHNA and CDR2 is YSLEER in the germline V gene. The CDR3: CASSQDQGFYEQYF. The CDR3 DNA sequence: TGCGCCAGCAGCCAAGATCAGGGTTTCTACGAGCAGTACTTC.

There are a few counts of this clone. This sequence joins TRBV14 and TRBJ1-1; D gene uncertain. Germline V gene lookup returns CDR1 SGHDN and CDR2 FVKESK. This CDR3 has 11 amino acids. V shed 3 bases and J shed 4 bases, with 3 bases lying between them. CDR3 amino acids: CASSQSTEAFF. CDR3 sequence (DNA): TGTGCCAGCAGCCAGAGCACTGAAGCTTTCTTT. Based on the CDR3 plus reference TRBV14 and TRBJ1-1, the full variable domain is EAGVTQFPSHSVIEKGQTVTLRCDPISGHDNLYWYRRVMGKEIKFLLHFVKESKQDESGMPNNRFLAERTGGTYSTLKVQPAELEDSGVYFCASSQSTEAFFGQGTRLTVV.

This clone was seen a handful of times. In DNA form, the CDR3 reads TGTGCCAGCACCATAGGAGTTACAGATACGCAGTATTTT. It encodes CASTIGVTDTQYF. This chain uses TRBV7-2 with TRBJ2-3; no definite D call. The CDR3 is made up of 13 amino acids. V lost 7 bases and J lost 3, with 11 bases in between. Germline lookup yields CDR1 SGHTA and CDR2 FQGNSA.

This chain uses TRBV19 with TRBJ2-6; 8 bases fit TRBD1. After removal of 5 bases from V and 0 bases from J, the junction contained 12 bases not matched to a gene. Germline assignment: CDR1 LNHDA and CDR2 SQIVND (reference sequence). The CDR3 consists of 19 residues. The CDR3 sequence: CASSSHRTGPYSGANVLTF. CDR3 bases: TGTGCCAGTAGTTCTCATCGGACAGGGCCCTACTCTGGGGCCAACGTCCTGACTTTC.

The chain links TRBV7-8 to TRBJ2-5, with a possible D match to TRBD1 (6 bases). The CDR3 consists of 14 residues. Between the trimmed V and J ends, which lost 5 bases and 4 bases, there was a span of 14 bases. In germline, CDR1 is SGHVS, CDR2 FQNEAQ. The CDR3: CASSRAGRGETQYF. CDR3 nucleotides: TGTGCCAGCAGCCGCGCTGGCAGGGGAGAGACCCAGTACTTC.

The V and J genes are TRBV28 and TRBJ2-1; possible D gene TRBD1, 5 bases. The CDR3 totals 13 residues. V was clipped by 7 bases and J by 8 bases, with 15 bases between them. Germline CDR1 MDHEN, CDR2 SYDVKM. CDR3 DNA sequence: TGTGCCAGCACCCCGGCAGGGTTGGATGAGCAGTTCTTC. Protein sequence: CASTPAGLDEQFF.

The chain links TRBV6-1 to TRBJ2-1; D unresolved. CDR1 and CDR2 from the germline V gene are MNHNS and SASEGT. V was pared by 2 bases and J by 9 bases, with 26 bases between. The CDR3 has 18 amino acids. CDR3 in DNA: TGTGCCAGCAGTGAAATTAACATTGGGCTAGGTCTCCGTGGTGAGCAGTTCTTC. Residues: CASSEINIGLGLRGEQFF.

This chain connects TRBV19 to TRBJ2-7, with 7 bases matching TRBD1. Losses at the gene ends were 0 bases for V and 3 bases for J; bases not matched to a gene: 5. This CDR3 comprises 15 residues. Germline V CDR1 and CDR2: LNHDA, SQIVND (reference sequence). DNA of the CDR3: TGTGCCAGTAGTATAGAGGGGACAGCCTACTACGAGCAGTACTTC. Residues: CASSIEGTAYYEQYF. Based on the CDR3 plus reference TRBV19 and TRBJ2-7, the full variable domain is DGGITQSPKYLFRKEGQNVTLSCEQNLNHDAMYWYRQDPGQGLRLIYYSQIVNDFQKGDIAEGYSVSREKKESFPLTVTSAQKNPTAFYLCASSIEGTAYYEQYFGPGTRLTVT.

The chain is built from TRBV7-6 and TRBJ2-7; 14 bases are a match to TRBD2. This CDR3 has 18 amino acids. Germline loops: CDR1 SGHVS, CDR2 FNYEAQ. The J segment lost 0 bases and the V segment lost 4 bases, leaving 8 bases of the junction unmatched. The CDR3 DNA follows: TGTGCCAGCAGCTCACCGACTAGCGGGAGGGCCGTCTCCTACGAGCAGTACTTC. Translation: CASSSPTSGRAVSYEQYF.

The chain uses TRBV5-4 and TRBJ2-3; D possibly uses TRBD1 or TRBD2 (5 bases each). Per the germline V gene, CDR1 is SGHNT and CDR2 is YYREEE (reference sequence). V lost 0 bases, J lost 2 bases, and 10 bases lay in between. The CDR3 totals 15 residues. The CDR3 is CASSLGDGTTDTQYF. For the CDR3, the DNA is TGTGCCAGCAGCTTGGGGGACGGGACCACAGATACGCAGTATTTT.

The chain couples TRBV18 to TRBJ2-7; D is possibly TRBD2 (6 bases). The V gene lost 0 bases and the J gene lost 4 bases, with 16 bases spanning the gap. The CDR3 length is 16 residues. Germline loops: CDR1 KGHSH, CDR2 LQKENI. CDR3 residues: CASSPPAGPPPYEQYF. The CDR3 coding sequence is TGTGCCAGCTCACCACCGGCGGGGCCCCCCCCTTACGAGCAGTACTTC.

The chain recombines TRBV6-1 with TRBJ1-1; TRBD1 is a possible D gene (5 bases). Trimming shortened V by 6 bases and J by 1 base, and 9 bases separated the two germline ends. Germline assignment: CDR1 MNHNS and CDR2 SASEGT. The CDR3 contains 13 residues. The CDR3 DNA follows: TGTGCCAGCAGGGGGCGGGAGAACACTGAAGCTTTCTTT. Translating it yields CASRGRENTEAFF.

The V gene is TRBV28, the J gene TRBJ2-3, with TRBD2 identical over 11 bases. Germline lookup yields CDR1 MDHEN and CDR2 SYDVKM. V shed 7 bases, J shed 0 bases, and the junction held 6 bases outside the gene matches. The CDR3 has 16 amino acids. CDR3 sequence: CASNLAGGFSTDTQYF. CDR3 in DNA: TGTGCCAGCAACCTAGCGGGAGGATTTAGCACAGATACGCAGTATTTT.

The chain has TRBV5-8 and TRBJ2-7, with D unclear. This CDR3 comprises 10 residues. Trimming left V 7 bases short and J 2 bases short, with 4 bases between. Germline CDR1 and CDR2: SGHTS and YDEGEE. This CDR3 reads CASGAYEQYF. The CDR3, as DNA: TGTGCCAGCGGTGCCTACGAGCAGTACTTC. The full variable domain, its missing parts supplied by reference TRBV5-8 and TRBJ2-7, is EAGVTQSPTHLIKTRGQQATLRCSPISGHTSVYWYQQALGLGLQFLLWYDEGEERNRGNFPPRFSGRQFPNYSSELNVNALELEDSALYLCASGAYEQYFGPGTRLTVT.